Described below is a single T cell receptor (beta chain) sequence and its context. It has no known antigen specificity. No per-base quality is available; no much larger clone lies one base away. CDR3 length: 15 amino acids, cysteine to phenylalanine. The kept DNA is CDR3 alone, 45 bases in frame from the first base. V loses 7 bases, J loses 2 bases, and the germline ends lie 15 bases apart. CDR1 and CDR2, looked up from the germline V gene, are SGHTA and FQGTGA. Using the deep immunoSEQ assay, multiplex PCR amplified TCR CDR3 regions from genomic DNA. Extracted genomic DNA from each cell subset was spread evenly across all wells of several immunoSEQ 96-well plates, with each plate serving as a replicate. For sorted subsets, roughly 200 ng of genomic DNA, equivalent to 25,000 to 35,000 T cell genomes, went into each replicate PCR. Purified libraries were quantified with a Qubit 3.0 fluorometer, sized on a Bioanalyzer 2100, and re-quantified with the KAPA Library Quantification kit. Each immunoSEQ 96-well plate was sequenced on its own single-read 150-cycle Illumina NextSeq 550 flow cell. In the authors' own workflow: Because the immunoSEQ output held only junctional sequences and lacked quality scores, the filtering could not match the filtering applied to full-length reads. Sequences were annotated with PyIR, a Python wrapper for IgBLAST v1.9, using IMGT germline references to assign V/J genes and CDR3. Reads with weak V/J assignments (E-value above 1e-6), missing CDR3, stop codons, out-of-frame junctions, or ambiguous translated residues were removed. V3J clonotypes were defined as sequences sharing an identical inferred V gene, J gene, and CDR3 amino acid sequence. To compute the percentage overlap between repertoires, the number of shared unique clonotypes was divided by the size of the smaller repertoire. Three approaches were used to assess repertoire richness: RTK rarefaction, the Chao1 estimator, and Recon v2.1 estimates of unobserved clonotypes. OLGA was used to compute generation probabilities for all TCRbeta clonotypes that the gDNA method yielded from a handful of donors. In TCRdb, the immuneACCESS table is reduced to in-frame sequences with V and J assigned. These tables do not hold every clone; where another copy was compared, an unresolved V gene accounts for under half, and the others remain unexplained. V, J and clone size were drawn from that table, and D and trimming were deduced from the DNA. Present in this sample are fewer than 3 million clones, 85% to 95% of which were seen just once. The ten largest account for approximately 0.39% of the sample.

The data were taken from a study of shared clonotypes between healthy human individuals (dated by TCRdb to the early 2020s). A note on the overall study: A few men and a couple of women, aged 18 to 49 years, made up the cohort. For each donor, three plates each were used for CD4 naive and CD4 memory, two plates were used for CD8 naive, and one plate was used for CD8 memory. Blood TCR repertoires of four to six healthy adults were deeply sequenced to estimate repertoire size and the extent of clonotype sharing between individuals. To increase sequencing depth and limit assay-specific biases, TCR repertoire library preparation and sequencing were carried out by different laboratories using diverse techniques. Between about 0.9 and 9 billion PBMCs per donor were obtained by leukapheresis.

Overall study outcomes, separate from this receptor: Compared with non-shared clonotypes, clonotypes shared by all four sorted-subset donors had higher generation probabilities. Even with the large sequencing depth, rarefaction of the sorted-subset datasets indicated that sequencing was incomplete. Sampling was restricted to blood, and TCR repertoires in tissue are likely to differ from TCR repertoires in blood. Because the study included only a small number of donors, the genetic and exposure-history diversity represented was limited. Larger estimated clonotype richness was generally found for naive subsets than for memory subsets. Pairwise subsampling led to the expectation that sequencing depth would affect the degree of clonotype sharing among donors. Across a few donors, approximately 4.6% of naive CD4, 3% to 3.5% of naive CD8, 2.3% of memory CD4, and 0.3% to 0.45% of memory CD8 clonotypes were shared.

Healthy HIV-negative adults with no recently reported acute infections or vaccinations were included as donors. Only Caucasian adults living in Nashville, Tennessee, USA were represented among the donors. CD4+ T cells were enriched by magnetic negative selection; naive cells were then positively selected on CD45RA, and the negative fraction formed the memory subset. After blood collection by leukapheresis, PBMCs were isolated using Ficoll-Histopaque density gradient centrifugation and then cryopreserved in the vapor phase of liquid nitrogen. Analytical flow cytometry was used to check the purity and quantity of every magnetically sorted T cell population. From each sorted fraction, genomic DNA was isolated and quantified by UV absorbance on a Nanodrop 2000c.

The sequencing sample was made of naive CD4+ T cells from PBMCs. Read against the paper, the sample's cell subset or site label means: CD45RA+ positively selected. The source is a man between 18 and 35 years old in good health. Some clones in this sample may be carry-over from other donors' samples. The V and J segments used are TRBV7-3 and TRBJ1-5; the D gene is possibly TRBD1, with 5 bases matching. The sequenced DNA is TGTGCCAGCACCCAATCAGGGCTACGCAATCAGCCCCAGCATTTT. Its protein is CASTQSGLRNQPQHF. The entire variable domain, with the stretches around the CDR3 drawn from the reference TRBV7-3 and TRBJ1-5 proteins, is GAGVSQTPSNKVTEKGKYVELRCDPISGHTALYWYRQSLGQGPEFLIYFQGTGAADDSGLPNDRFFAVRPEGSVSTLKIQRTERGDSAVYLCASTQSGLRNQPQHFGDGTRLSIL.